The 27 T cell receptor beta chains listed next were all sequenced from one sample in a study of beta chain features in type 1 diabetes. General observations from the study: When Type 1 diabetes patients were examined, their TCRB CDR3s proved moderately but significantly shorter in all four CD4+ subsets.

These receptors have no identified antigens. Expressed TCRB transcripts were sequenced after all isolated RNA was converted to cDNA. Assay: immunoSEQ multiplex PCR; the TCRdb copy retains only in-frame clones and omits some. The table records around 310,000 clones, around an eighth of them present only once. Sample: naive CD4+ T cells from blood. The receptor set was obtained from a young woman with type 1 diabetes.

This clone was detected only a few times. This sequence joins TRBV7-2 and TRBJ2-1; tentative D call: TRBD1 (6 bases). CDR1 and CDR2 (germline): SGHTA, FQGNSA. Trimming cost V 2 bases and J 8 bases, with 10 bases left between them. The CDR3 sequence is 13 residues long. DNA of the CDR3: TGTGCCAGCAGCTTAAACAGGGTGGATGAGCAGTTCTTC. This sequence encodes CASSLNRVDEQFF.

The rearrangement links TRBV28 to TRBJ2-1, with D possibly being TRBD2 (5 bases). V gave up 3 bases and J gave up 10 bases, with 13 bases separating them. This CDR3 spans 13 amino acids. CDR1 and CDR2 from the germline V gene are MDHEN and SYDVKM. CDR3 sequence reads: CASSLPSSREQFF. CDR3 DNA: TGTGCCAGCAGTTTGCCTAGCTCGCGGGAGCAGTTCTTC.

The chain couples TRBV5-6 to TRBJ2-1, with D unresolved. Germline V CDR1 and CDR2: SGHDT, YYEEEE. The V and J ends lost 4 bases and 10 bases respectively, with 12 bases between them. CDR3 length: 12 amino acids. CDR3 in amino acids: CASSLQTAEQFF. CDR3 nucleotides: TGTGCCAGCAGCCTACAGACGGCAGAGCAGTTCTTC.

This clone was seen ten or more times. The chain has TRBV28 and TRBJ2-4; 9 bases agree with TRBD1. The CDR3 loop spans 15 amino acids. Germline trimming cut 3 bases from V and 9 bases from J; bases unmatched to any gene: 9. Germline V lookup: CDR1 MDHEN, CDR2 SYDVKM. The CDR3, as DNA: TGTGCCAGCAGTTTGCGGACAGGGGTTTCGGGCATTCAGTACTTC. This encodes CASSLRTGVSGIQYF.

This clone showed up just a few times. The chain recombines TRBV6-1 with TRBJ2-7; 12 bases fit TRBD1. V gave up 5 bases and J gave up 6 bases; unmatched junction bases: 8. CDR3 length: 15 residues. The germline V gene encodes CDR1 MNHNS and CDR2 SASEGT. The chain's CDR3 is CASSNPGQGATEQYF. In DNA form, the CDR3 reads TGTGCCAGCAGTAATCCGGGACAGGGGGCAACCGAGCAGTACTTC.

This clone was seen more than once but under ten times. This chain connects TRBV10-3 to TRBJ2-7; maybe TRBD2 (5 bases). V shed 8 bases and J shed 2 bases, with 16 bases lying between them. The CDR3 totals 14 residues. Germline V CDR1 and CDR2: ENHRY, SYGVKD. Here the CDR3 reads CAISQDSITYEQYF. As DNA, the CDR3 is TGTGCCATCTCCCAGGACTCCATAACCTACGAGCAGTACTTC.

The J gene is TRBJ2-1, the V gene TRBV6-5; 10 bases align to TRBD1. Unmatched junction bases numbered 9, after V lost 6 bases and J lost 7 bases. Germline V gene lookup returns CDR1 MNHEY and CDR2 SVGAGI. The CDR3 is made up of 15 amino acids. The CDR3 loop is CASSSPRQGANEQFF. The CDR3, as DNA: TGTGCCAGCAGCTCCCCCCGACAGGGGGCAAATGAGCAGTTCTTC.

This clone appeared a few times. Different DNA sequences within this sample yield the same CDR3. V gene TRBV30 combines with J gene TRBJ2-1, with 7 bases aligning to TRBD2. Germline CDR1 is GTSNPN and CDR2 is SVGIG (reference sequence). This CDR3 comprises 12 residues. After removal of 1 base from V and 6 bases from J, the junction contained 0 bases not matched to a gene. CDR3 protein: CAWSGGGNEQFF. CDR3 in DNA: TGTGCCTGGAGTGGGGGGGGCAATGAGCAGTTCTTC.

A few counts support this clone. This chain joins TRBV7-9 and TRBJ2-5, with D tentatively TRBD1 (6 bases). This CDR3 is 15 amino acids long. Trimming stripped 3 bases from V and 0 bases from J, with 11 bases between. Germline V lookup: CDR1 SEHNR, CDR2 FQNEAQ (reference sequence). The CDR3 nucleotides read TGTGCCAGCAGCTTGGACGGACAGTACCAAGAGACCCAGTACTTC. Amino acids: CASSLDGQYQETQYF.

This clone turned up a few times. This chain uses TRBV28 with TRBJ1-2; 10 nucleotides line up with TRBD1. This CDR3 spans 15 amino acids. Germline V gives CDR1 MDHEN, CDR2 SYDVKM. The V segment lost 6 bases and the J segment 5 bases; nucleotides outside the gene matches: 9. The CDR3 nucleotides are TGTGCCAGCAGCTCGGGGACAGGGGTTTTGTATGGCTACACCTTC. Protein: CASSSGTGVLYGYTF.

The chain has TRBV15 and TRBJ2-5; possible D gene TRBD1, 5 bases. Germline V gene data show CDR1 as LNHNV and CDR2 as YYDKDF (reference sequence). The CDR3 is 14 amino acids. V lost 2 bases, J lost 5 bases, and 12 bases lay in between. Here the CDR3 reads CATSRPGRWETQYF. The CDR3 bases are TGTGCCACCAGCAGACCAGGGCGGTGGGAGACCCAGTACTTC.

This clone has only a few counts. The chain joins TRBV7-2 to TRBJ2-5, with D possibly TRBD1 on 6 matching bases. The CDR3 extends over 14 amino acids. CDR1 and CDR2 from the germline V gene are SGHTA and FQGNSA. V lost 5 bases to trimming and J lost 1 base, with 11 bases between them. Here the CDR3 DNA reads TGTGCCAGCAGCCCGGGGACACCCCAAGAGACCCAGTACTTC. Translating gives CASSPGTPQETQYF.

The V call is TRBV12-5, the J call TRBJ2-2, with D maybe TRBD1 (5 bases). There are 14 residues in the CDR3. Germline V CDR1 and CDR2: LGHNT, FRNRAP. Between the trimmed V and J ends, which lost 8 bases and 2 bases, there was a span of 12 bases. CDR3 sequence (DNA): TGTGCTAGTAGCAGGGCAATTAACACCGGGGAGCTGTTTTTT. This encodes CASSRAINTGELFF. The variable domain in full, completed from reference TRBV12-5 and TRBJ2-2, reads DARVTQTPRHKVTEMGQEVTMRCQPILGHNTVFWYRQTMMQGLELLAYFRNRAPLDDSGMPKDRFSAEMPDATLATLKIQPSEPRDSAVYFCASSRAINTGELFFGEGSRLTVL.

There are a few counts of this clone. J is TRBJ2-3 and V is TRBV18, with TRBD1 matching 10 bases. J was trimmed by 4 bases and V by 3 bases; bases with no gene match: 4. The CDR3 has 15 residues. Germline V gives CDR1 KGHSH, CDR2 LQKENI. CDR3 protein: CASSPRDRGSDTQYF. Written as DNA, the CDR3 is TGTGCCAGCTCACCCCGGGACAGGGGATCAGATACGCAGTATTTT.

The chain links TRBV30 to TRBJ1-1, with a possible D match to TRBD1 (5 bases). This CDR3 has 12 residues. Between the trimmed V and J ends, which lost 4 bases and 3 bases, there was a span of 9 bases. Germline CDR1 reads GTSNPN; CDR2 reads SVGIG (reference sequence). The DNA for the CDR3 is TGTGCCTGGATCCCAGGGTACACTGAAGCTTTCTTT. This codes for CAWIPGYTEAFF.

This clone occurred a few times. The chain has TRBV7-3 and TRBJ2-3; the D is unclear. V was shortened by 2 bases and J by 6 bases, with 9 bases between the two germline ends. The germline V gene encodes CDR1 SGHTA and CDR2 FQGTGA. CDR3 size: 13 residues. The CDR3 DNA reads TGTGCCAGCAGCTTACCGTCCCTTGATACGCAGTATTTT. Translation gives CASSLPSLDTQYF.

The chain links TRBV4-1 to TRBJ2-1; 10 nucleotides agree with TRBD2. This CDR3 is built from 17 residues. V trimming: 1 base; J trimming: 5 bases; junction bases outside the gene matches: 8. CDR1 is MGHRA, CDR2 YSYEKL, per germline. CDR3 DNA: TGCGCCAGCAGCCAAGTAGCGGGAGGCAGGACTAACAATGAGCAGTTCTTC. Protein sequence: CASSQVAGGRTNNEQFF.

This clone has just a few counts. This chain uses TRBV14 with TRBJ2-5; TRBD1 is a possible D gene (6 bases). Germline assignment: CDR1 SGHDN and CDR2 FVKESK. This CDR3 comprises 13 residues. Trimming removed 4 bases from V and 5 bases from J, with 11 bases in between. The CDR3 spells CASSRGQRETQYF. As DNA, the CDR3 is TGTGCCAGCAGCCGAGGACAGCGCGAGACCCAGTACTTC.

The V call is TRBV7-2, the J call TRBJ2-5; TRBD1 matches 8 bases. CDR1 SGHTA and CDR2 FQGNSA come from the germline V gene. Trimming took 4 bases from V and 8 from J; bases not matched to a gene: 6. This CDR3 region has 13 residues. The CDR3 DNA reads TGTGCCAGCAGCTCCGGGACAGGCACAACCCAGTACTTC. This encodes CASSSGTGTTQYF.

The genes are TRBV7-2 and TRBJ2-7; 7 positions match TRBD2. V shed 1 base and J 6 bases; nucleotides not matched to a gene: 3. CDR3 length equals 13 residues. The germline V gene encodes CDR1 SGHTA and CDR2 FQGNSA. The DNA for the CDR3 is TGTGCCAGCAGCTTAGTCGCTAGCGGCGAGCAGTACGTC. It codes for CASSLVASGEQYV.

The J gene is TRBJ2-7, the V gene TRBV5-6; no clear D gene. V lost 2 bases, J lost 5 bases, and 8 bases lay in between. Germline V gene sequence: CDR1 SGHDT, CDR2 YYEEEE. This CDR3 is 12 amino acids long. The CDR3 DNA reads as TGTGCCAGCAGCTTTAACCGCGACGAGCAGTACTTC. Protein product: CASSFNRDEQYF.

V gene TRBV6-6 combines with J gene TRBJ2-5, with D unclear. Trimming cost V 6 bases and J 5 bases, with 7 bases left between them. This CDR3 comprises 11 residues. Germline CDR1 MNHNY, CDR2 SVGAGI (reference sequence). CDR3 sequence reads: CASSPRETQYF. Here the CDR3 DNA reads TGTGCCAGCAGCCCGCGGGAGACCCAGTACTTC.

The chain uses TRBV11-2 and TRBJ2-3; 10 positions match TRBD2. V lost 2 bases to trimming and J lost 2 bases; unmatched junction nucleotides: 4. The CDR3 loop spans 16 amino acids. The germline gives CDR1 SGHAT, CDR2 FQNNGV. This CDR3 is CASSLKTSGFTDTQYF. The CDR3 nucleotides are TGTGCCAGCAGCTTAAAGACTAGCGGGTTCACAGATACGCAGTATTTT.

The chain recombines TRBV9 with TRBJ2-2; 7 bases fit TRBD1. Germline V gene data show CDR1 as SGDLS and CDR2 as YYNGEE. Trimming removed 0 bases from V and 3 bases from J; junction bases left unmatched: 5. The CDR3 extends over 16 amino acids. CDR3 amino acids: CASSVGGGLYTGELFF. CDR3 sequence (DNA): TGTGCCAGCAGCGTAGGAGGGGGCTTGTACACCGGGGAGCTGTTTTTT.

The J gene is TRBJ2-3, the V gene TRBV4-3; D is undetermined. The CDR3 loop spans 15 amino acids. V was cut by 0 bases and J by 6 bases, with 13 bases left in between. The germline V gene encodes CDR1 LGHNA and CDR2 YSLEER. CDR3 nucleotides: TGCGCCAGCAGCCAAGAAGGCTGGGCTGGGGATACGCAGTATTTT. This encodes CASSQEGWAGDTQYF.

The chain combines TRBV6-5 with TRBJ2-7; TRBD1 matches at 11 bases. Germline-derived CDR1 and CDR2 are MNHEY and SVGAGI. With 5 bases clipped from V and 6 bases from J, the junction kept 6 bases outside the gene matches. The CDR3 length is 14 residues. The CDR3 nucleotides read TGTGCCAGCAGTGCCGGACAGGGGGCGGGCGAGCAGTACTTC. This gives the protein CASSAGQGAGEQYF.

The rearrangement links TRBV7-2 to TRBJ1-5, with D perhaps matching TRBD1 (5 bases). Trimming left V 5 bases short and J 3 bases short, with 11 bases between. CDR3 size: 14 residues. Germline V gene lookup returns CDR1 SGHTA and CDR2 FQGNSA. The chain's CDR3 is CASSPDSLNQPQHF. The CDR3 DNA is TGTGCCAGCAGCCCTGACAGTCTCAATCAGCCCCAGCATTTT.